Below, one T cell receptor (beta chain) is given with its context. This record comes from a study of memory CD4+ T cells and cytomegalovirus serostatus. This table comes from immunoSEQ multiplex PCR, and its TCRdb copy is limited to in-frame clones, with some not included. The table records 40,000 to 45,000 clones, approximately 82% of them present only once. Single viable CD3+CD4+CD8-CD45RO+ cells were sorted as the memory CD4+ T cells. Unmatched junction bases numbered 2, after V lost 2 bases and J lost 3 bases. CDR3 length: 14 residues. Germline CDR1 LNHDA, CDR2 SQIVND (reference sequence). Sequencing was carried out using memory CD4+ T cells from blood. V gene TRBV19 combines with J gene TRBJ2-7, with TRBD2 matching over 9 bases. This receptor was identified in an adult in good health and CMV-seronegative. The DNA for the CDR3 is TGTGCCAGTAGTATATCTAGCGGGAACTACGAGCAGTACTTC. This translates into CASSISSGNYEQYF. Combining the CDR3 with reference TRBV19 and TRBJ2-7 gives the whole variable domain DGGITQSPKYLFRKEGQNVTLSCEQNLNHDAMYWYRQDPGQGLRLIYYSQIVNDFQKGDIAEGYSVSREKKESFPLTVTSAQKNPTAFYLCASSISSGNYEQYFGPGTRLTVT.